This is a list of T cell receptor beta chains from one sample in a study of blood T cells in healthy people across ages. One entry per CDR3 protein, called by TCRdb with MiXCR from the 5' RACE reads. The sample yields fewer than 800,000 distinct CDR3 sequences, 45% to 50% seen once. Material: blood. The receptors were gathered from a woman aged 55 to 70 in good health. Each CDR3 is given with its conserved first and last residue. The D gene is left open where the match is weak. Expanded clones get a size class; other rows say once, few or many, or leave the size out.

v_gene	d_gene	j_gene	abundance	CDR3nt	CDR3aa
TRBV15	NA	TRBJ2-1	NA	TGTGCCACCAGCTGGACCACGAGCTCCTACAATGAGCAGTTCTTC	CATSWTTSSYNEQFF
TRBV9	TRBD2	TRBJ2-1	many	TGTGCCAGCAGCGTAGTTCTAGCGGGAGGTAATGAGCAGTTCTTC	CASSVVLAGGNEQFF
TRBV24-1	NA	TRBJ2-3	many	TGTGCCACCAGTGTTGTTGCGGGGAGCACAGATACGCAGTATTTT	CATSVVAGSTDTQYF
TRBV10-3	TRBD1	TRBJ1-2	once	TGTGCCATCAGTGACAACAGGGGGTGTGGCTACACCTTC	CAISDNRGCGYTF
TRBV12-3/TRBV12-4	NA	TRBJ2-4	many	TGTGCCAGCAGTTCAGGGGCCAAAAACATTCAGTACTTC	CASSSGAKNIQYF
TRBV3-1	NA	TRBJ2-7	NA	TGTGCCAGCAGCCAAGAGAAGCGCAGTCCCTACGAGCAGTACTTC	CASSQEKRSPYEQYF
TRBV2	NA	TRBJ2-3	NA	TGTGCCAGCAGTGAAGCTAGGGGGAGCACAGATACGCAGTATTTT	CASSEARGSTDTQYF
TRBV4-3	NA	TRBJ2-1	NA	TGCGCCAGCAGCCAAGGTATAGCGGATGAGCAGTTCTTC	CASSQGIADEQFF
TRBV7-9	NA	TRBJ2-7	few	TGTGCCAGCAGCCCGGTCGACAGCACATCCTACGAGCAGTACTTC	CASSPVDSTSYEQYF
TRBV14	TRBD1	TRBJ2-7	NA	TGTGCCAGCAGCCAGGGGACAGTAGGCTACGAGCAGTACTTC	CASSQGTVGYEQYF
TRBV20-1	TRBD1	TRBJ2-3	NA	TGCAGTGCTAGTCGGGACAGGGAAGATACGCAGTATTTT	CSASRDREDTQYF
TRBV20-1	NA	TRBJ2-7	few	TGCAGTGCTAGCCAACAGGGCTACTCCTACGAGCAGTACTTC	CSASQQGYSYEQYF
TRBV4-2	TRBD1	TRBJ1-2	NA	TGTGCCAGCAGCCAAACCATTATCCCCAGGGGGCTTGGCTACACCTTC	CASSQTIIPRGLGYTF
TRBV7-2	TRBD2	TRBJ2-3	NA	TGTGCCAGCAGCTCAGGACTAGCGGGGCCGACCCCTGAGACAGATACGCAGTATTTT	CASSSGLAGPTPETDTQYF
TRBV20-1	NA	TRBJ1-4	NA	TGCAGTGCTAGAGTGGGTCATTTCCCGAATGAAAAACTGTTTTTT	CSARVGHFPNEKLFF
TRBV7-2	TRBD2	TRBJ2-1	NA	TGTGCCAGCAGCTTAATGACGGGGGGTCAGTTCTTC	CASSLMTGGQFF
TRBV29-1	TRBD2	TRBJ2-1	many	TGCAGCGTTGAACCCCTCTTGGGGACTAGCGGGAGTCGACGCGAGCAGTTCTTC	CSVEPLLGTSGSRREQFF
TRBV20-1	TRBD1	TRBJ2-5	NA	TGCAGTGCTAGAAGGGGACAGGGTGGCCAAGAGACCCAGTACTTC	CSARRGQGGQETQYF
TRBV5-1	TRBD2	TRBJ2-1	few	TGCGCCAGCAGCGAACTAGCGGGAGGTGGGAATGAGCAGTTCTTC	CASSELAGGGNEQFF
TRBV6-1	NA	TRBJ2-2	NA	TGTGCCAGCACCCAAGAGGCTAGCCGGAGGACCGGGGAGCTGTTTTTT	CASTQEASRRTGELFF
TRBV20-1	NA	TRBJ1-1	NA	TGCAGTGCTGGAGGGATGACTGAAGCTTTCTTT	CSAGGMTEAFF
TRBV29-1	TRBD1	TRBJ2-5	NA	TGCAGCACTCGGACAGGGGGCTTCCAAGAGACCCAGTACTTC	CSTRTGGFQETQYF
TRBV7-2	TRBD1	TRBJ1-2	NA	TGTGCCAGCAGCTTAGCAGGGACAGGGACCTCAATGGGCTACACCTTC	CASSLAGTGTSMGYTF
TRBV5-1	NA	TRBJ2-1	NA	TGCGCCAGCAGCTTGGTGGGGGGCGAAGTGAATGAGCAGTTCTTC	CASSLVGGEVNEQFF
TRBV2	TRBD1	TRBJ2-6	NA	TGTGCCAGCAGTCTATCCCAGGGGGTAGCCTCAAACGTCCTGACTTTC	CASSLSQGVASNVLTF
TRBV7-2	NA	TRBJ2-7	NA	TGTGCCAGCAGCCCCGGAGGGCTTCCCGAGCAGTACTTC	CASSPGGLPEQYF
TRBV5-6	NA	TRBJ2-7	NA	TGTGCCAGCAGTTTGATACAGGAAACCTCCTACGAGCAGTACTTC	CASSLIQETSYEQYF
TRBV2	TRBD1	TRBJ2-7	NA	TGTGCCAGCAGTGAGGCCAGGGGGTTTTCCTACGAGCAGTACTTC	CASSEARGFSYEQYF
TRBV5-1	NA	TRBJ2-7	NA	TGCGCCAGCAGCTTGGCGGGAGAAGCCTACGAGCAGTACTTC	CASSLAGEAYEQYF
TRBV7-2	NA	TRBJ2-3	few	TGTGCCAGCAGCTACAAATACACAGATACGCAGTATTTT	CASSYKYTDTQYF
TRBV5-1	NA	TRBJ2-1	NA	TGCGCCAGCAGTGAGGACCGCGATGAGCAGTTCTTC	CASSEDRDEQFF
TRBV30	NA	TRBJ2-6	NA	TGTGCCTGGGGTAGAAATTCTGGGGCCAACGTCCTGACTTTC	CAWGRNSGANVLTF
TRBV5-1	TRBD2	TRBJ2-5	NA	TGCGCCAGCAGCTTTGCGGCTAGCGGGGGAGAGACCCAGTACTTC	CASSFAASGGETQYF
TRBV28	TRBD1	TRBJ1-6	NA	TGTGCCAGCAGTCCCTCGGGACAGGGAATCTCACCCCTCCACTTT	CASSPSGQGISPLHF
TRBV7-2	NA	TRBJ2-7	NA	TGTGCCAGCAGCTTAGTGTGGAGTGGGTCTCCCCACGAGCAGTACTTC	CASSLVWSGSPHEQYF
TRBV6-2/TRBV6-3	NA	TRBJ2-7	NA	TGTGCCAGCAGTTACTCGACAGGCCCGAAACAGGAGCAGTACTTC	CASSYSTGPKQEQYF
TRBV12-3/TRBV12-4	TRBD1	TRBJ1-6	NA	TGTGCCAGCAGTTTGGCCGGGACAGGGACACCCCTCCACTTT	CASSLAGTGTPLHF
TRBV6-2/TRBV6-3	NA	TRBJ2-7	many	TGTGCCAGCAGTTACGGCGAGAGCTACGAGCAGTACTTC	CASSYGESYEQYF
TRBV9	TRBD2	TRBJ2-3	NA	TGTGCCAGCAGCGTAGGCGGGACTAGCGGGACAGATACGCAGTATTTT	CASSVGGTSGTDTQYF
TRBV20-1	NA	TRBJ1-4	NA	TGCAGTGCGCTCGGGAGGAATGAAAAACTGTTTTTT	CSALGRNEKLFF
TRBV25-1	NA	TRBJ1-1	NA	TGTGCCAGCCCTCCGTGGGCGCCTGAAGCTTTCTTT	CASPPWAPEAFF